This T cell receptor (beta chain) was found in a study of T-cell memory formation after mild COVID-19. Study-wide background: Largely donor-specific sequence clusters came from a couple of donors. Study observations and caveats: Among CD4+ contracting clones, most were CM and EM, and CD8+ ones EMRA.

Details on this clonotype: Antigen specificity is unknown.

TCR alpha and TCR beta cDNA libraries with sample barcodes and UMIs came from 5'RACE using constant-segment primers. In TCRdb, the 5' RACE reads were re-called with MiXCR into one record per CDR3 protein. This table holds under 250,000 distinct CDR3 sequences, roughly 27% found once. This clonotype originated in an adult woman who had mild COVID-19 (a few samples of this study predate the infection). Cell type and time point are not known. The source material was PBMCs or a T cell subset sorted from them (not recorded which).

The CDR3 sequence is CASSSSPGYTEAFF. The CDR3 region has the DNA TGTGCCAGCAGCTCTTCCCCAGGGTACACTGAAGCTTTCTTT. The genes are TRBV7-2 and TRBJ1-1; D may be TRBD1 (5 bases). The germline V gene has CDR1 SGHTA and CDR2 FQGNSA. V dropped 4 bases and J dropped 3 bases, with 12 bases sitting between them. The CDR3 spans 14 residues.